This T cell receptor beta chain is drawn from a study of siplizumab effects on memory and regulatory T cells (dated by TCRdb to about 2019). Notes on the research overall: The study looked at the effect of siplizumab, an anti-CD2 antibody, on alloreactive T-cell subsets in allogeneic mixed lymphocyte reactions made from human PBMCs. General findings and caveats noted by the study authors: The cumulative frequency of alloreactive sequences that could be traced back to unstimulated CD4+ memory T cells was significantly reduced by siplizumab. Roughly 75-95% of proliferating CD4+ or CD8+ clones could not be assigned a naive or memory phenotype. Sequences below about 10^-5 frequency were poorly captured, so only a minor fraction of alloreactive clones could be mapped to unstimulated subsets. Whether proliferating Tregs from siplizumab cultures actually had suppressive function was not functionally confirmed. Among mappable alloreactive CD4+ clones, an average Treg-derived fraction of about 69% was observed with siplizumab, compared with 25% to 30% in control reactions. Unstimulated naive T cells appeared to be more diverse than memory T cells, and naive cells seemed to make a substantial contribution to the alloresponse.

As concerns this clone: Its recognized antigen is unknown. Qualities for individual bases were not recorded, and no much larger clone is one base off.

CDR1 and CDR2 (SGHRS, YFSETQ) derive from the germline V gene. The CDR3 spans 17 residues, from the cysteine through the phenylalanine. The CDR3 DNA has 51 bases and is translated from base 1. Trimming removed 0 bases from V and 7 bases from J; the gene matches leave 14 bases unexplained. Sorted unstimulated T cells, along with proliferating T cells recovered from mixed lymphocyte reactions, underwent TCRbeta CDR3 sequencing. Fresh whole blood from ten HLA-typed healthy donors was used as the source from which PBMCs were isolated. The method was the immunoSEQ multiplex PCR assay. Around 100,000 TCR templates per sample were assayed by the deep sequencing platform. Genomic DNA extracted from sorted T cells was used for TCRbeta CDR3 sequencing. As for the authors' bioinformatics: The R programming language was used for clonal analysis of the TCRbeta CDR3 data. Alloreactive CD4+ and CD8+ clones were identified by comparing unstimulated samples to CFSE-low samples taken after the reaction. By matching sequences to the repertoires of sorted unstimulated Treg and non-Treg cells, each alloreactive CD4+ clone was assigned a regulatory or non-regulatory origin. This immuneACCESS table, as held by TCRdb, lists in-frame sequences with V and J called but not all clones. Of the missing ones, under half trace to an unresolved V gene in checked studies; the others have no known cause. The V and J calls and clone size come from that table; D and trimming were worked out from the DNA. Here the sample has 65,000 to 85,000 clones; around 93% occur a single time. The ten largest clones represent about 4.5% of the sample.

The chain links TRBV5-1 with TRBJ2-7; TRBD2 lines up with 9 middle nucleotides. The receptor was isolated from a human donor in good health. The sequenced material came from CD8+ T cells sorted from blood. In nucleotides, the sequence is TGCGCCAGCAGCTTGGCTCGACCCGGGACTAGCTCGCGAGAGCAGTACTTC. Its protein is CASSLARPGTSSREQYF.